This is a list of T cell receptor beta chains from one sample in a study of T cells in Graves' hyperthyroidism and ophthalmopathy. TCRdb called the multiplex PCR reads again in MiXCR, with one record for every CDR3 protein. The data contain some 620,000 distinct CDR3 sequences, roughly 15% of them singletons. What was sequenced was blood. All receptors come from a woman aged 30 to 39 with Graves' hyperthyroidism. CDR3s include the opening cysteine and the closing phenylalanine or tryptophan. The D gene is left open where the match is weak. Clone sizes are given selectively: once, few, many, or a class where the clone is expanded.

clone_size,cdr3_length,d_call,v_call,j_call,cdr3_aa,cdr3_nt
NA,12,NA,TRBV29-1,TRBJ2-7,CSVFGSSYEQYF,TGCAGCGTTTTCGGGAGCTCCTACGAGCAGTACTTC
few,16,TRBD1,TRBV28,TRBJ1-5,CASSLNRGLSNQPQHF,TGTGCCAGCAGTTTAAACAGGGGGCTTAGCAATCAGCCCCAGCATTTT
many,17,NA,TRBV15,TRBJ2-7,CATSRVPSDSPGDEQYF,TGTGCCACCAGCAGAGTCCCTTCGGACTCCCCCGGGGACGAGCAGTACTTC
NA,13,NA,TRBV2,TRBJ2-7,CASRPSGPLEQYF,TGTGCCAGCAGGCCGTCGGGGCCTTTGGAGCAGTACTTC
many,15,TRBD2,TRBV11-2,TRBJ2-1,CASSLEAGDHNEQFF,TGTGCCAGCAGCTTAGAAGCGGGAGACCACAATGAGCAGTTCTTC
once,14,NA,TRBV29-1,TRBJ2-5,CSVEVSGDRETQYF,TGCAGCGTTGAAGTATCGGGGGACCGAGAGACCCAGTACTTC
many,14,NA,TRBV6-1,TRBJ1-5,CALDGEYSNQPQHF,TGTGCCTTAGACGGAGAGTATAGCAATCAGCCCCAGCATTTT
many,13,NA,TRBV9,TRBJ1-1,CASSRVVNTEAFF,TGTGCCAGCAGTAGGGTTGTTAACACTGAAGCTTTCTTT
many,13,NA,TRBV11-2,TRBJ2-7,CASSLGTRDEQYF,TGTGCCAGCAGCTTGGGGACCAGGGACGAGCAGTACTTC
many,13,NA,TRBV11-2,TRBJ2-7,CASSLEARDEQYF,TGTGCCAGCAGCTTAGAAGCCCGAGACGAGCAGTACTTC